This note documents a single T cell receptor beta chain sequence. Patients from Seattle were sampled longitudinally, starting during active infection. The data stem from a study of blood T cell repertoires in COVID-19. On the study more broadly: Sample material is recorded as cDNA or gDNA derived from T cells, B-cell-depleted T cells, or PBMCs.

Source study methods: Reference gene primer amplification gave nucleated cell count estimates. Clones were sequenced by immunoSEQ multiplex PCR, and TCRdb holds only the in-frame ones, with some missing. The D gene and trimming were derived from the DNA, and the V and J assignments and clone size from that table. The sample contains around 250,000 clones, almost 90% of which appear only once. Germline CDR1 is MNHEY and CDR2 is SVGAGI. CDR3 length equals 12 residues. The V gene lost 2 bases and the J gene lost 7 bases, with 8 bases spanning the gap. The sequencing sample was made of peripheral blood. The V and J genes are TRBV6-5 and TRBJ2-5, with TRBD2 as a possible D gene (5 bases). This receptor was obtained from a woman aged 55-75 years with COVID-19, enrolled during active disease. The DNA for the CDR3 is TGTGCCAGCAGTTACACCCGGGGGACCCAGTACTTC. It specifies CASSYTRGTQYF.